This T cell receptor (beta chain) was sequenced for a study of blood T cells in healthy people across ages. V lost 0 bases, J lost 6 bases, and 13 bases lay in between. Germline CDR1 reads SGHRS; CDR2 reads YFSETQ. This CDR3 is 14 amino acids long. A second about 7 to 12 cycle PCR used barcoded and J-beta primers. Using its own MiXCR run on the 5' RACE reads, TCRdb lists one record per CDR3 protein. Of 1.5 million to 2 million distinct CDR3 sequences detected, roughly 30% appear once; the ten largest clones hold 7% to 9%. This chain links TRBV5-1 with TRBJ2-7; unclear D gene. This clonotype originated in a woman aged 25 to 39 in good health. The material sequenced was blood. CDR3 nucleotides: TGCGCCAGCAGCTTGGGTCTCCCGTCGGGCGAGCAGTACTTC. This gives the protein CASSLGLPSGEQYF.